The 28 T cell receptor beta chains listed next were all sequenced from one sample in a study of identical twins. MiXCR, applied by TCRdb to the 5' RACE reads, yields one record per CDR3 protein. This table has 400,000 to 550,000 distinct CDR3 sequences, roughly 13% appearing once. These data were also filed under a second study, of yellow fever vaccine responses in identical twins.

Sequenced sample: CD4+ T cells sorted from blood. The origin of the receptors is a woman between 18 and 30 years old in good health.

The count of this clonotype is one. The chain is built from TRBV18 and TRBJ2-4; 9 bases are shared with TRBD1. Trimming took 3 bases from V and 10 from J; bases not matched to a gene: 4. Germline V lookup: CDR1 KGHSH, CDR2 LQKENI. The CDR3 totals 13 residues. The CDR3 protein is CASSPPGTGIQYF. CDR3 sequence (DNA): TGTGCCAGCTCACCGCCCGGGACAGGGATTCAGTACTTC. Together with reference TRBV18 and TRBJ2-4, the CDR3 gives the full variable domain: NAGVMQNPRHLVRRRGQEARLRCSPMKGHSHVYWYRQLPEEGLKFMVYLQKENIIDESGMPKERFSAEFPKEGPSILRIQQVVRGDSAAYFCASSPPGTGIQYFGAGTRLSVL.

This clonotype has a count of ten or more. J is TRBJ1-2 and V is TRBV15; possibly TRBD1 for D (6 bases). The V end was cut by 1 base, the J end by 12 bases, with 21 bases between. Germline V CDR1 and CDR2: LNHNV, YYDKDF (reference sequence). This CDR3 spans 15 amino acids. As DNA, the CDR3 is TGTGCCACCAGCAGAGCCAAGAACGGGGGCGCGGTCCACACCTTC. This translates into CATSRAKNGGAVHTF. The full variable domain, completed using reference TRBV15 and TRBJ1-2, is DAMVIQNPRYQVTQFGKPVTLSCSQTLNHNVMYWYQQKSSQAPKLLFHYYDKDFNNEADTPDNFQSRRPNTSFCFLDIRSPGLGDTAMYLCATSRAKNGGAVHTFGSGTRLTVV.

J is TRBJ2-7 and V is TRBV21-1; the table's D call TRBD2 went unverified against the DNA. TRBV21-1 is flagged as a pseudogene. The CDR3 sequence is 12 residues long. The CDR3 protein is CASSTAKGEQYF. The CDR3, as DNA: TGTGCCAGCAGCACCGCTAAAGGCGAGCAGTACTTC.

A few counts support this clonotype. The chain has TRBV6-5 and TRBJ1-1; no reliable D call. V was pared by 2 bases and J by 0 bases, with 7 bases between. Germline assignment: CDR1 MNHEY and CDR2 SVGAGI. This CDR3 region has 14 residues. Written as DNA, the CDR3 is TGTGCCAGCAGTTACGGCGAAATGAACACTGAAGCTTTCTTT. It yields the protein CASSYGEMNTEAFF.

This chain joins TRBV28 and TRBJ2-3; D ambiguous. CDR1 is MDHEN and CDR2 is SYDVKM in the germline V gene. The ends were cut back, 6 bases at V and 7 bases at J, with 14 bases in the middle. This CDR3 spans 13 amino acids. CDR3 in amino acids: CASSQGISYTQYF. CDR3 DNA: TGTGCCAGCAGCCAAGGGATAAGTTATACGCAGTATTTT.

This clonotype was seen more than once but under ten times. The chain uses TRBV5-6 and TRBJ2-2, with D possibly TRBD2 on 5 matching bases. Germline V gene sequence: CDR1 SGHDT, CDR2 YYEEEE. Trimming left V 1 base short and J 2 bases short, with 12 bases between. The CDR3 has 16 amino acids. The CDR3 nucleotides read TGTGCCAGCAGCTTGACCGGACTCGATAACACCGGGGAGCTGTTTTTT. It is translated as CASSLTGLDNTGELFF. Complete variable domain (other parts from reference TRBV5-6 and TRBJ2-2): DAGVTQSPTHLIKTRGQQVTLRCSPKSGHDTVSWYQQALGQGPQFIFQYYEEEERQRGNFPDRFSGHQFPNYSSELNVNALLLGDSALYLCASSLTGLDNTGELFFGEGSRLTVL.

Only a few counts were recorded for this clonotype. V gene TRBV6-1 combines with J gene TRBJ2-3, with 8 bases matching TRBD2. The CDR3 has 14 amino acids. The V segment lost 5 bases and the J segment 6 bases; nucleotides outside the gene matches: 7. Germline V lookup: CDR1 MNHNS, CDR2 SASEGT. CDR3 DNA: TGTGCCAGCAGTCTCTGGGCTAGCGGGGATACGCAGTATTTT. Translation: CASSLWASGDTQYF.

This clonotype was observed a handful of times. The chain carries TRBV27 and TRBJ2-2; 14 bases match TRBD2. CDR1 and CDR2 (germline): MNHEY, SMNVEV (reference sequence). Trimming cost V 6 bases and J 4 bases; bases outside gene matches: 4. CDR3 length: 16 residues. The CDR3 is CASRTSGGVVTGELFF. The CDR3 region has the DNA TGTGCCAGCAGGACTAGCGGGGGGGTTGTCACCGGGGAGCTGTTTTTT.

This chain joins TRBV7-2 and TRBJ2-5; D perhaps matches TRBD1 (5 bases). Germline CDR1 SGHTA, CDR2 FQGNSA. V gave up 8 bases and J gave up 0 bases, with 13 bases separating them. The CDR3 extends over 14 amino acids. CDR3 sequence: CASGQGIYQETQYF. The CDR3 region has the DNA TGTGCCAGCGGGCAGGGAATTTACCAAGAGACCCAGTACTTC.

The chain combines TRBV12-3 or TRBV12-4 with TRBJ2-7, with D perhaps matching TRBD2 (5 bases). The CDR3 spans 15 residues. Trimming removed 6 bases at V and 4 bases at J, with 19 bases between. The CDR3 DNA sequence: TGTGCCAGCAGCGAGAGAGCGGCTAGTCTATACGAGCAGTACTTC. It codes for CASSERAASLYEQYF.

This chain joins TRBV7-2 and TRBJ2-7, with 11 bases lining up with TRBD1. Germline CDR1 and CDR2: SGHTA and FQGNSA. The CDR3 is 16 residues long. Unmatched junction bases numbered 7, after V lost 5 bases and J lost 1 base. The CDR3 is CASSIIRDRGSYEQYF. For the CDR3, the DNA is TGTGCCAGCAGCATAATCCGGGACAGGGGGTCCTACGAGCAGTACTTC.

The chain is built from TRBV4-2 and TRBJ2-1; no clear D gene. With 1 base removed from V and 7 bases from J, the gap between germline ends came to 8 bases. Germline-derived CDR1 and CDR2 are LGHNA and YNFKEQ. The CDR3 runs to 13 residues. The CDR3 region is CASSQVARNEQFF. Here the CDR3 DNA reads TGTGCCAGCAGCCAAGTCGCGAGGAATGAGCAGTTCTTC.

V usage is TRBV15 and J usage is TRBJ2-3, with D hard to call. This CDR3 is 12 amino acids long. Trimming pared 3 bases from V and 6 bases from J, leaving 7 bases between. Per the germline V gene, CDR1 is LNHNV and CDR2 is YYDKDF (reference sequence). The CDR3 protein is CATSRDLDTQYF. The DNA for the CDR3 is TGTGCCACCAGCAGGGATTTGGATACGCAGTATTTT.

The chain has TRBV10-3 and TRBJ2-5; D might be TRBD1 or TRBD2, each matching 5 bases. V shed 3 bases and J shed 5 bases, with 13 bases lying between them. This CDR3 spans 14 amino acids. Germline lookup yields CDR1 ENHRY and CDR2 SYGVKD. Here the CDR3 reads CAISDGTERETQYF. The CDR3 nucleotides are TGTGCCATCAGTGATGGGACCGAGCGGGAGACCCAGTACTTC.

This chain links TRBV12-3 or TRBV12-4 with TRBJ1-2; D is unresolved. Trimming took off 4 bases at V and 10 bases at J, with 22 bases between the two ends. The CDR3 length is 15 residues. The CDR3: CASSSVPELSRFYTF. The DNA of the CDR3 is TGTGCCAGCAGTTCTGTCCCAGAACTCTCTAGATTCTACACCTTC.

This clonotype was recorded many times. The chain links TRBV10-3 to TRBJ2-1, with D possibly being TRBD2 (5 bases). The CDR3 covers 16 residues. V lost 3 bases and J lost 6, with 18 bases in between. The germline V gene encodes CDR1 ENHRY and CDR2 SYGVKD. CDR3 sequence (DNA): TGTGCCATCAGTGATAAGGCCGGGGTAGCGTCCAATGAGCAGTTCTTC. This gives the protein CAISDKAGVASNEQFF.

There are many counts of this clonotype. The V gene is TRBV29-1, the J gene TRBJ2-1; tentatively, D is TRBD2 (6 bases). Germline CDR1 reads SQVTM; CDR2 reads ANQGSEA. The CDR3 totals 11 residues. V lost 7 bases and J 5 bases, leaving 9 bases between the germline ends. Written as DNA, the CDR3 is TGCAGCGCCGGGACTCACAATGAGCAGTTCTTC. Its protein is CSAGTHNEQFF.

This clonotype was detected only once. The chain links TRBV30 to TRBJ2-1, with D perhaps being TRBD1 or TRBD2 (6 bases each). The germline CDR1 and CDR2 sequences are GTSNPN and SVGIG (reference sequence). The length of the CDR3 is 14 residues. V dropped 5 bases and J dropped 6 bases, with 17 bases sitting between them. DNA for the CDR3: TGTGCCTGGGCCATAGGGGGGCCTTCCAATGAGCAGTTCTTC. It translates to CAWAIGGPSNEQFF.

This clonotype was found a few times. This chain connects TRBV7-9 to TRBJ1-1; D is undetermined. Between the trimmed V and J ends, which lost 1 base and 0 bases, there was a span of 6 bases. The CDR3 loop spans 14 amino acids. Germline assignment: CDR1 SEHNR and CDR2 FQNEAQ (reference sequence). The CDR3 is CASSLVSLNTEAFF. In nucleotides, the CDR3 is TGTGCCAGCAGCTTAGTCTCCTTGAACACTGAAGCTTTCTTT.

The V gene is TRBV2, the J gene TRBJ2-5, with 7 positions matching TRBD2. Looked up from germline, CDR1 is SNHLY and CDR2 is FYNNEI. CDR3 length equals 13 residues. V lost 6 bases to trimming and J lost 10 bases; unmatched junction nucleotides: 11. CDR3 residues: CASSRDYRGSQYF. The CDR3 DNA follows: TGTGCCAGCAGCCGGGACTACCGGGGGAGCCAGTACTTC.

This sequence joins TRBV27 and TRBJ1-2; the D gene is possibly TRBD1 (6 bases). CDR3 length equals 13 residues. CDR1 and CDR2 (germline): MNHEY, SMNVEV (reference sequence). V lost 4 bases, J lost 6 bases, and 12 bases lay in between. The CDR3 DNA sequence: TGTGCCAGCAGTTACCGACAGGCCGATGGCTACACCTTC. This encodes CASSYRQADGYTF.

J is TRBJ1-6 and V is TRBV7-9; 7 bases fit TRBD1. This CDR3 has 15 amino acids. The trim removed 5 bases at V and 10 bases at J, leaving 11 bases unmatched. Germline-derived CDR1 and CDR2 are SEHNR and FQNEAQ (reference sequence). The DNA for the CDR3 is TGTGCCAGCAGCGCCCGACAGGGCGTGGGGTCACCCCTCCACTTT. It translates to CASSARQGVGSPLHF.

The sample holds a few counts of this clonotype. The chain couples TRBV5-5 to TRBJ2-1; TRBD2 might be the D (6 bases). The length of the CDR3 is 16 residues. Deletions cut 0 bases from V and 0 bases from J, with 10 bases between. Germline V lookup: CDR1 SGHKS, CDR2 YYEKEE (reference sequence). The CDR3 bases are TGTGCCAGCAGCTTGGGGCTAGCGAGCTCCTACAATGAGCAGTTCTTC. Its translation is CASSLGLASSYNEQFF.

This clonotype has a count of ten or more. The CDR3 DNA reads TGTGCCAGCAGCCAAGATGAGGTAAATGAGCAGTTCTTC. Translated, it gives CASSQDEVNEQFF. The chain couples TRBV4-2 to TRBJ2-1; no clear D. Germline assignment: CDR1 LGHNA and CDR2 YNFKEQ. CDR3 length: 13 residues. Trimming took 0 bases from V and 7 from J, leaving 7 bases between them.

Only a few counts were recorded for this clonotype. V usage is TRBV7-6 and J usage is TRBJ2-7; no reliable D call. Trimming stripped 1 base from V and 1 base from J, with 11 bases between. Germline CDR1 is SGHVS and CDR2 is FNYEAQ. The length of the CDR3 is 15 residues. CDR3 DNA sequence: TGTGCCAGCAGCTTAGGCGGCAGTTTATCCTACGAGCAGTACTTC. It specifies CASSLGGSLSYEQYF. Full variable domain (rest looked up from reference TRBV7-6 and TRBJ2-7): GAGVSQSPRYKVTKRGQDVALRCDPISGHVSLYWYRQALGQGPEFLTYFNYEAQQDKSGLPNDRFSAERPEGSISTLTIQRTEQRDSAMYRCASSLGGSLSYEQYFGPGTRLTVT.

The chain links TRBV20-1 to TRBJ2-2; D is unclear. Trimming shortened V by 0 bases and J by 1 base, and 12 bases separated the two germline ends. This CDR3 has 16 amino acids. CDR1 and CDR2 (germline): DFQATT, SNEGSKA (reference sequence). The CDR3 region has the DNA TGCAGTGCTAGAGAGGGCTGGCAGAAGAACACCGGGGAGCTGTTTTTT. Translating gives CSAREGWQKNTGELFF.

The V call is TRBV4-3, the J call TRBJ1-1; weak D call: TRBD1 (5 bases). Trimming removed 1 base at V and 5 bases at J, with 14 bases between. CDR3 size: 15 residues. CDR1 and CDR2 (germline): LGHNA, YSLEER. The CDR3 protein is CASSQGSPGVTEAFF. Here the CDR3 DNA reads TGCGCCAGCAGCCAAGGCTCCCCGGGGGTTACTGAAGCTTTCTTT.

The CDR3 DNA reads as TGTGCCAGCACGGGGTTACGCGGGGGATTAGTTGAGCAGTTCTTC. Its protein product is CASTGLRGGLVEQFF. The chain links TRBV7-2 to TRBJ2-1, with 7 bases that match TRBD2. J was trimmed by 9 bases and V by 7 bases; bases with no gene match: 15. Looked up from germline, CDR1 is SGHTA and CDR2 is FQGNSA. CDR3 size: 15 residues.